This T cell receptor beta chain emerged from a study of cytomegalovirus exposure and HLA in healthy donors. Study information: Unique TCRs from HLA-typed donors, roughly 89 million of them, were held in an early data release. Study-level points and caveats: By a later analysis, the bulk of CMV-associated TCR beta chains appeared HLA-restricted. Earlier analysis looked at TCR beta V segments, and most were productive about 87% or about 30% of the time. Most TCR sequences proved rare, with some public TCRs found in many donors.

About this clone itself: Its antigen is not known.

In the PCR, 60 Vbeta and 13 Jbeta primers were used. TCRdb's copy holds only in-frame clones and misses some; the assay was immunoSEQ multiplex PCR. The repertoire holds around 90,000 clones, roughly 63% seen once, with 5.5% to 6.5% in the top ten. The germline V and J ends were trimmed by 1 base and 3 bases, with 8 bases remaining between them. The CDR3 has 13 residues. The germline gives CDR1 SGHKS, CDR2 YYEKEE (reference sequence). The chain links TRBV5-5 to TRBJ2-7; D possibly corresponds to TRBD2 (6 bases). Sequencing was performed on PBMCs. The source is a boy aged 10-17 years in good health and CMV-seropositive. CDR3 sequence reads: CASSLPGDYEQYF. In DNA, the CDR3 is TGTGCCAGCAGCTTGCCGGGAGACTACGAGCAGTACTTC. Supplemented by reference TRBV5-5 and TRBJ2-7, the full variable domain reads DAGVTQSPTHLIKTRGQQVTLRCSPISGHKSVSWYQQVLGQGPQFIFQYYEKEERGRGNFPDRFSARQFPNYSSELNVNALLLGDSALYLCASSLPGDYEQYFGPGTRLTVT.